This T cell receptor (beta chain) was captured by sequencing in a study of T-cell memory formation after mild COVID-19 (dated by TCRdb to the early 2020s). Turning to the overall study: TCR sequence clusters from the two donors were largely donor specific. In a couple of donors, T-cell clones that expanded and contracted after mild COVID-19 were tracked by sequencing TCRalpha and TCRbeta repertoires over time. Two young, previously healthy adult volunteers made up the cohort, one male and one female.

Sequenced on an Illumina NovaSeq 6000. TCRalpha and TCRbeta cDNA libraries were built by 5'RACE with constant-segment primers, adding sample barcodes and unique molecular identifiers. Trizol reagent was used to extract RNA from every sample. The libraries were amplified in two PCR steps, and the second step added a second sample barcode and Illumina TruSeq adapters. Sequencing of the libraries was done on an Illumina NovaSeq, producing 2 x 150 bp paired-end reads. The paper's processing steps were these. The reads were demultiplexed and collapsed into UMI-guided consensus sequences using migec v1.2.7. With mixcr v2.1.11, UMI consensuses were aligned to TRA and TRB V and J templates and assembled into clonotypes. Expanded or contracted clonotypes were those called significant by both edgeR and NoisET, with noise models trained on biological replicates. For edgeR calls, the thresholds were a false discovery rate-adjusted p below 0.01 and a log2 fold-change of 1. As an exploratory analysis of dynamics, PCA with hierarchical clustering was applied to max-normalized trajectories of the 1000 most abundant clonotypes. Each responding clone was given a CD4 or CD8 phenotype based on the CD4+ and CD8+ repertoires, which had been sequenced separately. The public reads were reanalyzed by TCRdb: fastp trimming at Q25, MiXCR alignment, in-frame beta chains only. Records with the same CDR3 protein are collapsed into one entry carrying the most frequent genes and DNA. It is TCRdb's table, rather than the study itself, that gives the V and J calls and clone size. The sample table holds 300,000 or so distinct CDR3 sequences, of which about 15% were seen once. The leading ten clones occupy 22% of the sample.

Ficoll-Paque density gradient centrifugation was used to isolate PBMCs. Worth noting for this clonotype: It has no known antigen specificity. Within one base of it there is no much larger clone, and no base qualities were kept.

The investigation overall reported the following: Balanced CD4/CD8 phenotypes were observed for clones contracting from day 15 to 85, whereas a bias towards CD4+ was observed for a second wave of clones expanding from day 15 to 37. Contracting CD4+ clones were located mainly in the CM and EM memory subsets, whereas CD8+ clones were found to be enriched in EMRA. The second-wave clones that peaked on day 37 were not confirmed to be SARS-CoV-2 specific. Some responding clones were detected in pre-infection memory, suggesting pre-existing cross-reactive memory T cells joined the SARS-CoV-2 response. Only a couple of mild cases were covered in the study, and larger cohorts including severe cases with pre-infection samples were considered necessary.

Spanning cysteine to valine, the CDR3 consists of 14 amino acids. Left in the record is the CDR3 DNA by itself, 42 bases read in frame from the first base. V ends up 5 bases short and J 1 base short, with an unmatched junction base count of 3. CDR1 SGHRS and CDR2 YFSETQ are derived from the germline V gene. This TCR derives from a man aged 18 to 30 who had mild COVID-19 (a few samples of this study predate the infection). The sample titles of this study are shuffled in the database, so cell type and time point are left out; the donor was told from shared clones. The sample comprised PBMCs or a T cell subset sorted from them (not recorded which). The rearrangement joined TRBV5-1 to TRBJ2-7; TRBD2 matches 10 bases in the middle. The CDR3 is CASRRTSGSYEQYV. In nucleotides, the sequence is TGCGCCAGCAGGAGGACTAGCGGATCCTACGAGCAGTACGTC.